Listed below are T cell receptor beta chains from one sample, sequenced in a study of graft-versus-host responses after intestinal transplantation. The table came from immunoSEQ multiplex PCR; TCRdb's copy has only in-frame clones and leaves some out. The table lists about 24,000 clones, approximately 83% of them singletons. Specimen: PBMCs, collected 463 days after intestinal transplant. These receptors were obtained from a human patient who received an intestinal transplant, so some T cells may come from the graft donor. The CDR3 runs from the conserved cysteine through the conserved F or W.

j_call v_call cdr3_aa
TRBJ2-7 TRBV11-3 CASSLESGYEQYF
TRBJ2-3 TRBV11-2 CASSLDVGSPTQYF
TRBJ2-1 TRBV15 CATSRGYNEQFF
TRBJ1-2 TRBV19 CATQGCHGYTF
TRBJ2-1 TRBV30 CAWSVRVAGGPMWGTNQFF
TRBJ1-4 TRBV5-1 CASSLDENGPPAVLPTEKLFF
TRBJ1-1 TRBV29-1 CSVGGGLAEAFF
TRBJ2-3 TRBV27 CASSRQTASTDTQYF
TRBJ2-3 TRBV7-3 CASSPGLARDTQYF
TRBJ1-5 TRBV10-3 CAISLSGSNQPQHF
TRBJ1-1 TRBV6-5 CASSYSAGTEAFF
TRBJ2-7 TRBV6-1 CASSAPPGEQYF
TRBJ2-7 TRBV5-4 CASSSGWGSYEQYF
TRBJ2-3 TRBV7-9 CASSLGYWFYVDTQYF
TRBJ2-5 TRBV9 CASSVGGRVGETQYF
TRBJ2-5 TRBV28 CASSFLREETQYF
TRBJ1-1 TRBV15 CATSRAYTGTAMAFF
TRBJ2-2 TRBV30 CAFGGGNTGELFF
TRBJ2-7 TRBV28 CASSFVGADYEQYF
TRBJ1-1 TRBV28 CASRVLQGRTEAFF
TRBJ1-3 TRBV6-6 CASSGTGNTIYF
TRBJ2-1 TRBV10-3 CAISETELAHTFF
TRBJ2-3 TRBV11-2 CASSWRASGGNTDTQYF
TRBJ2-7 TRBV6-1 CASSFTTSRQGKQYF
TRBJ2-1 TRBV6-6 CATYAGGSYNEQFF
TRBJ2-7 TRBV6-1 CASRKVADGQYF
TRBJ2-3 TRBV10-1 CASNGYNTDTQYF
TRBJ2-7 TRBV4-2 CASSPPPGEQYF
TRBJ2-7 TRBV6-5 CACSGQGYHEQYF
TRBJ1-2 TRBV29-1 CSVEKYLGYTF
TRBJ1-5 TRBV2 CASSDRAHLQPQHF
TRBJ2-7 TRBV7-9 CASSLGTLLYEQYF
TRBJ2-3 TRBV19 CASSSLSTDTQYF
TRBJ2-2 TRBV11-3 CASSLRGARNTGELFF